The next 30 T cell receptor beta chains were all read from a single sample in a study of beta chain features in type 1 diabetes. Study-wide results and limits: Shortening of TCRB CDR3s, moderate but significant, appeared in all four CD4+ subsets of Type 1 diabetes patients.

Expressed TCRB transcripts got sequenced, as all isolated RNA was reverse transcribed. Some clones are missing from TCRdb's copy, which holds only in-frame ones; the method was immunoSEQ multiplex PCR. The sample records 60,000 to 75,000 clones, more than 45% being singletons. Antigens for these TCRs are unknown. The sample was central memory CD4+ T cells from blood. Receptors were obtained from a man younger than 45 with type 1 diabetes.

This clone was seen a handful of times. This chain uses TRBV6-1 with TRBJ2-5; 7 bases agree with TRBD2. The CDR3 runs 14 residues. Germline V gene lookup returns CDR1 MNHNS and CDR2 SASEGT. The J segment lost 1 base and the V segment lost 7 bases, leaving 6 bases of the junction unmatched. CDR3 coding DNA: TGTGCCAGCACCCTGGGGGGGACCCAAGAGACCCAGTACTTC. Translation gives CASTLGGTQETQYF.

The sample holds a few counts of this clone. J is TRBJ2-7 and V is TRBV9; TRBD2 matches 12 bases. V shed 4 bases and J 0 bases; nucleotides not matched to a gene: 5. The CDR3 consists of 16 residues. Germline CDR1 is SGDLS and CDR2 is YYNGEE. CDR3 amino acids: CASSLGGLAGSYEQYF. In nucleotides, the CDR3 is TGTGCCAGCAGCCTAGGGGGACTAGCGGGCTCCTACGAGCAGTACTTC.

This clone has a handful of counts. The V gene is TRBV19, the J gene TRBJ2-4; perhaps TRBD2 as D (6 bases). V lost 6 bases and J 2 bases, leaving 17 bases between the germline ends. The CDR3 runs to 16 residues. Germline V CDR1 and CDR2: LNHDA, SQIVND (reference sequence). Written as DNA, the CDR3 is TGTGCCAGTAGCCCCGGGACTTTAGGCTCCAAAAACATTCAGTACTTC. It codes for CASSPGTLGSKNIQYF.

In DNA, the CDR3 is TGTGCCAGCAGCCCCGGGGGGGGGACAGCCACAGATACGCAGTATTTT. Protein: CASSPGGGTATDTQYF. The genes are TRBV5-4 and TRBJ2-3; D may be TRBD2 (8 bases). The ends were cut back, 4 bases at V and 2 bases at J, with 17 bases in the middle. The CDR3 runs to 16 residues. The germline V gene encodes CDR1 SGHNT and CDR2 YYREEE (reference sequence).

This clone has more than one count but fewer than ten. The chain couples TRBV5-1 to TRBJ1-1; the match to TRBD1 covers 9 bases. Germline CDR1 is SGHRS and CDR2 is YFSETQ. The trim removed 0 bases at V and 3 bases at J, leaving 9 bases unmatched. The CDR3 length is 17 residues. The CDR3 spells CASSLGHGTGTDTEAFF. CDR3 DNA: TGCGCCAGCAGCTTGGGTCACGGGACAGGGACGGACACTGAAGCTTTCTTT.

The V gene is TRBV25-1, the J gene TRBJ2-7, with 11 bases that match TRBD2. CDR1 and CDR2 (germline): MGHDK, SYGVNS. The CDR3 length is 14 residues. V trimming: 10 bases; J trimming: 1 base; junction bases outside the gene matches: 6. Here the CDR3 reads CATSTSGRSYEQYF. The CDR3 DNA sequence: TGTGCCACCTCTACTAGCGGGAGATCCTACGAGCAGTACTTC.

This clone was counted only a few times. The rearrangement links TRBV5-4 to TRBJ1-1; TRBD1 agrees at 7 bases. The CDR3 has 14 amino acids. V gave up 0 bases and J gave up 5 bases; unmatched junction bases: 4. Germline-derived CDR1 and CDR2 are SGHNT and YYREEE (reference sequence). CDR3 sequence: CASSLDRGRTEAFF. CDR3 coding DNA: TGTGCCAGCAGCTTGGACAGGGGAAGGACTGAAGCTTTCTTT.

The chain has TRBV9 and TRBJ2-1, with 11 bases aligning to TRBD2. CDR1 and CDR2 from the germline V gene are SGDLS and YYNGEE. The CDR3 sequence is 12 residues long. Losses at the gene ends were 8 bases for V and 13 bases for J; bases not matched to a gene: 8. CDR3 protein: CASSKLAGVQFF. The CDR3 bases are TGTGCCAGTAGCAAACTAGCGGGGGTCCAGTTCTTC.

The V gene is TRBV5-1, the J gene TRBJ2-3; 8 positions match TRBD1. Trimming took 0 bases from V and 0 from J; bases not matched to a gene: 6. The germline CDR1 and CDR2 sequences are SGHRS and YFSETQ. The CDR3 consists of 17 residues. The CDR3 DNA sequence: TGCGCCAGCAGCTTGGGACAGGGGACTTCTAGCACAGATACGCAGTATTTT. The encoded protein is CASSLGQGTSSTDTQYF.

The chain recombines TRBV9 with TRBJ2-3; a weak D match, TRBD2 (5 bases). V dropped 4 bases and J dropped 3 bases, with 21 bases sitting between them. Germline V gene data show CDR1 as SGDLS and CDR2 as YYNGEE. This CDR3 contains 17 residues. In DNA form, the CDR3 reads TGTGCCAGCAGCCCCCGCCCCCGCGGCTCGGGGACAGATACGCAGTATTTT. Its translation: CASSPRPRGSGTDTQYF.

The chain combines TRBV30 with TRBJ2-1; D perhaps matches TRBD2 (6 bases). This CDR3 comprises 16 residues. Germline loops: CDR1 GTSNPN, CDR2 SVGIG (reference sequence). V gave up 0 bases and J gave up 0 bases, with 12 bases separating them. CDR3 in amino acids: CAWSVRSGVSYNEQFF. CDR3 sequence (DNA): TGTGCCTGGAGTGTACGCTCGGGGGTCTCCTACAATGAGCAGTTCTTC. The entire variable domain, with the rest obtained from reference TRBV30 and TRBJ2-1, is as follows: SQTIHQWPATLVQPVGSPLSLECTVEGTSNPNLYWYRQAAGRGLQLLFYSVGIGQISSEVPQNLSASRPQDRQFILSSKKLLLSDSGFYLCAWSVRSGVSYNEQFFGPGTRLTVL.

The CDR3 spells CASSPGQGTAFF. The CDR3 nucleotides are TGTGCCAGCAGCCCGGGACAGGGGACGGCTTTCTTT. V is TRBV7-2 and J is TRBJ1-1; 10 bases are a match to TRBD1. The CDR3 has 12 residues. The V gene's germline CDR1 is SGHTA and CDR2 FQGNSA. With 5 bases clipped from V and 11 bases from J, the junction kept 5 bases outside the gene matches.

The genes are TRBV6-6 and TRBJ2-5; 14 bases align to TRBD2. From germline, CDR1 is MNHNY and CDR2 SVGAGI (reference sequence). V gave up 5 bases and J gave up 2 bases; unmatched junction bases: 1. This CDR3 has 15 residues. CDR3 in amino acids: CASSGTSGGQETQYF. DNA for the CDR3: TGTGCCAGCAGTGGGACTAGCGGGGGTCAAGAGACCCAGTACTTC.

This chain's CDR3 is CASSLLQGAGTEAFF. The CDR3 nucleotides are TGTGCCAGCAGCTTGTTACAGGGGGCAGGGACTGAAGCTTTCTTT. V and J are TRBV11-2 and TRBJ1-1; TRBD1 aligns across 9 bases. The J segment lost 5 bases and the V segment lost 3 bases, leaving 7 bases of the junction unmatched. The germline gives CDR1 SGHAT, CDR2 FQNNGV. The CDR3 covers 15 residues.

The rearrangement uses TRBV29-1 and TRBJ1-1; 7 bases map to TRBD1. Trimming at V came to 3 bases and at J to 1 base, leaving 5 bases not matched to a gene. Germline V gene lookup returns CDR1 SQVTM and CDR2 ANQGSEA. The CDR3 totals 14 residues. The CDR3: CSVDARQGNTEAFF. The CDR3 DNA is TGCAGCGTTGACGCCCGACAGGGGAACACTGAAGCTTTCTTT.

The V call is TRBV7-2, the J call TRBJ1-1; D ambiguous. Trimming shortened V by 4 bases and J by 0 bases, and 6 bases separated the two germline ends. The V gene's germline CDR1 is SGHTA and CDR2 FQGNSA. The CDR3 is made up of 13 amino acids. CDR3 amino acids: CASSYGVNTEAFF. In DNA, the CDR3 is TGTGCCAGCAGCTACGGAGTGAACACTGAAGCTTTCTTT. The entire variable domain, with the rest obtained from reference TRBV7-2 and TRBJ1-1, is as follows: GAGVSQSPSNKVTEKGKDVELRCDPISGHTALYWYRQSLGQGLEFLIYFQGNSAPDKSGLPSDRFSAERTGGSVSTLTIQRTQQEDSAVYLCASSYGVNTEAFFGQGTRLTVV.

The V and J genes are TRBV6-1 and TRBJ2-2, with TRBD1 identical over 8 bases. Unmatched junction bases numbered 7, after V lost 9 bases and J lost 1 base. The CDR3 consists of 15 residues. CDR1 is MNHNS, CDR2 SASEGT, per germline. In DNA form, the CDR3 reads TGTGCCAGTTGCCGGGACAGGTGGAACACCGGGGAGCTGTTTTTT. It is translated as CASCRDRWNTGELFF.

This chain uses TRBV5-1 with TRBJ2-7, with TRBD1 matching 9 bases. After removal of 0 bases from V and 7 bases from J, the junction contained 5 bases not matched to a gene. The V gene's germline CDR1 is SGHRS and CDR2 YFSETQ. This CDR3 has 14 residues. The DNA for the CDR3 is TGCGCCAGCAGCTTGGCCGGGGACAGGGTGGAGCAGTACTTC. It specifies CASSLAGDRVEQYF.

There are a few counts of this clone. The chain links TRBV20-1 to TRBJ2-1, with TRBD2 matching 7 bases. With 6 bases clipped from V and 7 bases from J, the junction kept 3 bases outside the gene matches. This CDR3 is 11 amino acids long. Germline V gene data show CDR1 as DFQATT and CDR2 as SNEGSKA (reference sequence). As DNA, the CDR3 is TGCAGTGCGGGGGGGATTAATGAGCAGTTCTTC. Translation gives CSAGGINEQFF.

This clone came up a few times. V is TRBV29-1 and J is TRBJ1-2; no clear D gene. This CDR3 has 12 residues. Germline assignment: CDR1 SQVTM and CDR2 ANQGSEA. Trimming removed 3 bases from V and 1 base from J, with 6 bases in between. The CDR3 bases are TGCAGCGTTGATCGCGGTAACTATGGCTACACCTTC. Amino acid sequence: CSVDRGNYGYTF.

Only one count was recorded for this clone. In nucleotides, the CDR3 is TGTGCCGGCACTGTTGGCAGCTCCTACGAGCAGTACTTC. This codes for CAGTVGSSYEQYF. The chain uses TRBV7-9 and TRBJ2-7, with unresolved D. Germline V gives CDR1 SEHNR, CDR2 FQNEAQ (reference sequence). The V and J ends lost 11 bases and 0 bases respectively, with 14 bases between them. CDR3 length equals 13 residues.

The chain couples TRBV5-6 to TRBJ2-1; 10 bases are a match to TRBD2. Germline CDR1 SGHDT, CDR2 YYEEEE. CDR3 length equals 15 residues. After removal of 0 bases from V and 7 bases from J, the junction contained 4 bases not matched to a gene. The CDR3 region is CASSLVLAGVNEQFF. Here the CDR3 DNA reads TGTGCCAGCAGCTTGGTTCTAGCGGGAGTTAATGAGCAGTTCTTC.

This clone appeared a few times. This chain uses TRBV5-1 with TRBJ2-1, with TRBD2 matching 7 bases. The junction had 9 bases not matched to a gene; V was cut back by 4 bases and J by 2 bases. The CDR3 runs to 16 residues. Germline V CDR1 and CDR2: SGHRS, YFSETQ. The CDR3 sequence is CASSALMGGTYNEQFF. CDR3 sequence (DNA): TGCGCCAGCAGCGCCCTCATGGGAGGGACCTACAATGAGCAGTTCTTC.

This clone was counted a few times. This chain joins TRBV7-2 and TRBJ2-3; 11 bases line up with TRBD2. There are 15 residues in the CDR3. Germline lookup yields CDR1 SGHTA and CDR2 FQGNSA. With 5 bases clipped from V and 1 base from J, the junction kept 2 bases outside the gene matches. This CDR3 reads CASSLTSGGTDTQYF. The CDR3, as DNA: TGTGCCAGCAGCCTGACTAGCGGGGGCACAGATACGCAGTATTTT. The whole variable domain, filled in from reference TRBV7-2 and TRBJ2-3, reads GAGVSQSPSNKVTEKGKDVELRCDPISGHTALYWYRQSLGQGLEFLIYFQGNSAPDKSGLPSDRFSAERTGGSVSTLTIQRTQQEDSAVYLCASSLTSGGTDTQYFGPGTRLTVL.

This clone has a handful of counts. The rearrangement uses TRBV29-1 and TRBJ2-2; 13 bases agree with TRBD2. The CDR3 runs to 15 residues. Per germline, CDR1 SQVTM and CDR2 ANQGSEA. The trim removed 4 bases at V and 3 bases at J, leaving 2 bases unmatched. CDR3 protein: CSVGTSGGDTGELFF. The CDR3 region has the DNA TGCAGCGTTGGGACTAGCGGGGGTGACACCGGGGAGCTGTTTTTT.

The rearrangement uses TRBV9 and TRBJ2-3; 8 bases are shared with TRBD2. Germline V CDR1 and CDR2: SGDLS, YYNGEE. J gave up 4 bases and V 4 bases, and 8 bases lay outside the gene matches. This CDR3 spans 15 amino acids. The CDR3 here is CASSSGGAGADTQYF. CDR3 bases: TGTGCCAGCAGCTCCGGGGGGGCCGGGGCAGATACGCAGTATTTT.

The J gene is TRBJ2-3, the V gene TRBV7-9; D gene ambiguous. The germline V gene has CDR1 SEHNR and CDR2 FQNEAQ (reference sequence). Trimming left V 5 bases short and J 4 bases short, with 13 bases between. The CDR3 spans 14 residues. CDR3 nucleotides: TGTGCCAGCAGCAATTCTGCCAGTGCAGATACGCAGTATTTT. It is translated as CASSNSASADTQYF. Filled out from reference TRBV7-9 and TRBJ2-3, the complete variable domain reads DTGVSQNPRHKITKRGQNVTFRCDPISEHNRLYWYRQTLGQGPEFLTYFQNEAQLEKSRLLSDRFSAERPKGSFSTLEIQRTEQGDSAMYLCASSNSASADTQYFGPGTRLTVL.

This clone counts as medium-sized (0.01 to 0.1%). The V gene is TRBV29-1, the J gene TRBJ2-7; 10 bases are shared with TRBD2. V was clipped by 7 bases and J by 2 bases; unmatched bases: 11. Germline assignment: CDR1 SQVTM and CDR2 ANQGSEA. The CDR3 loop spans 15 amino acids. In DNA, the CDR3 is TGCAGCGCCAAGGGCTCTACTAGCGGGGCCTACGAGCAGTACTTC. This codes for CSAKGSTSGAYEQYF.

This clone came up a few times. The chain has TRBV18 and TRBJ1-1, with 8 bases matching TRBD1. Germline CDR1 is KGHSH and CDR2 is LQKENI. The CDR3 spans 15 residues. V shed 3 bases, J shed 4 bases, and the junction held 7 bases outside the gene matches. The CDR3 DNA is TGTGCCAGCTCACCGGACTCGGACAGGGCCACTGAAGCTTTCTTT. Translating it yields CASSPDSDRATEAFF. Full variable domain (rest looked up from reference TRBV18 and TRBJ1-1): NAGVMQNPRHLVRRRGQEARLRCSPMKGHSHVYWYRQLPEEGLKFMVYLQKENIIDESGMPKERFSAEFPKEGPSILRIQQVVRGDSAAYFCASSPDSDRATEAFFGQGTRLTVV.

The V call is TRBV23-1, the J call TRBJ2-3, with a tentative D call TRBD1 (5 bases). TRBV23-1 has ORF status, its function being uncertain. V dropped 7 bases and J dropped 0 bases, with 17 bases sitting between them. The CDR3 is 16 residues long. The CDR3 coding sequence is TGCGCCAGCACCACAAATACAGGCCCTAGCACAGATACGCAGTATTTT. It yields the protein CASTTNTGPSTDTQYF.